This T cell receptor beta chain was identified in a study of neurological immune-mediated disorders. Broader study findings: Subjects shared no identical expanded-clone CDR3 amino acid sequences, suggesting private TCR-beta repertoires in all groups. Patients with HTLV-1-associated myelopathy had the highest level of TCR clonal expansion, whereas patients with multiple sclerosis had the lowest level, falling beneath the level found in healthy controls.

5'RACE with 10-nucleotide random UMIs produced the cDNA. MiXCR was run by TCRdb on the 5' RACE reads, yielding one entry per CDR3 protein. The sample records tens of thousands of distinct CDR3 sequences, about 3.5% being singletons. This clonotype showed up many times. The target antigen is unknown. The sequencing sample was made of PBMCs. This sequence was found in a woman between 45 and 65 years old with multiple sclerosis.

The CDR3 bases are TGCAGTGCTCATGGCCGGGGTAACGGTGGAGAGACCCAGTACTTC. Translating gives CSAHGRGNGGETQYF. The chain couples TRBV20-1 to TRBJ2-5; possible D gene TRBD2, 5 bases. Trimming shortened V by 5 bases and J by 4 bases, and 20 bases separated the two germline ends. The germline gives CDR1 DFQATT, CDR2 SNEGSKA (reference sequence). The CDR3 sequence is 15 residues long.